This TCR beta chain is from a study of blood T cell repertoires in COVID-19. Assay used: immunoSEQ multiplex PCR; TCRdb lists only in-frame clones, some missing. The data contain 90,000 or so clones, around 90% of them singletons. Germline values: CDR1 MNHEY, CDR2 SVGEGT. CDR3 length: 15 residues. The V and J ends lost 6 bases and 0 bases respectively, with 12 bases between them. The sample consisted of peripheral blood. This sequence was found in a man in his 60s with COVID-19, enrolled during active disease. This chain joins TRBV6-2 or TRBV6-3 and TRBJ1-5; D call uncertain. CDR3 DNA sequence: TGTGCCAGCAGCAAGGCAGGCTATAGCAATCAGCCCCAGCATTTT. Amino acids: CASSKAGYSNQPQHF.